The clone carrying this T cell receptor (beta chain) appeared a few times. Its matching antigen is unknown. Method: immunoSEQ multiplex PCR; TCRdb's copy keeps in-frame clones and lacks some. The sample has a few million clones, approximately 94% seen once; the top ten hold roughly 0.13%. Germline values: CDR1 GTSNPN, CDR2 SVGIG (reference sequence). CDR3 size: 15 residues. V shed 0 bases and J 4 bases; nucleotides not matched to a gene: 5. The sample comes from a study of shared clonotypes between healthy human individuals. At the level of the study: Serving as donors were two women and three men, whose ages spanned 18 to 49. Each donor's CD4 naive and CD4 memory cells filled three plates apiece, CD8 naive two, and CD8 memory one.

Points from the study as a whole: Of the naive CD4 clonotypes, roughly 5.2% were shared across four donors. Blood alone was sampled, and tissue repertoires likely differ.

This receptor was taken from a man younger than 35 in good health. The chain employs TRBV30 and TRBJ2-3; 9 nucleotides align to TRBD1. The specimen was naive CD4+ T cells sorted from blood. Stated subset: CD45RA+ positively selected. Written as DNA, the CDR3 is TGTGCCTGGAGTGTGGGGGACAGGGCCCCAGATACGCAGTATTTT. It translates to CAWSVGDRAPDTQYF.